This paragraph covers one TCR beta chain sequence. Its specificity is not known. The CDR3 is made up of 11 amino acids. Germline loops: CDR1 LNHNV, CDR2 YYDKDF (reference sequence). The ends were cut back, 5 bases at V and 5 bases at J, with 7 bases in the middle. The assay was immunoSEQ multiplex PCR, and TCRdb's table has in-frame clones only and misses some. The sample contains under 80,000 clones, under 90% of which appear only once. This sample is drawn from a study of T cell responses to AZD1222 COVID-19 vaccine. Study findings and constraints: Nearly half of the spike-specific TCRs reportedly recognize variant regions that carry no mutations. Among the donors, most were white British and more were female, and clonal diversity was possibly underestimated.

The receptor was isolated from an adult in good health. Sample: peripheral blood, taken on day 0 of AZD1222 vaccination. This chain connects TRBV15 to TRBJ2-7, with no clear D. The CDR3 DNA reads TGTGCCACCAGCCTGGCTAACGAGCAGTACTTC. Amino acids: CATSLANEQYF.